The 6 T cell receptor beta chains listed next were all sequenced from one sample in a study of blood T cell repertoires in COVID-19. Assay used: immunoSEQ multiplex PCR; TCRdb lists only in-frame clones, some missing. Altogether about 210,000 clones are present, over 75% being singletons, with the ten largest covering over 2%. Sequencing was performed on peripheral blood. Receptor source: a woman aged 70-85 years with COVID-19, enrolled during active disease.

V gene TRBV6-4 combines with J gene TRBJ1-1; 8 bases map to TRBD1. Germline CDR1 and CDR2: MRHNA and SNTAGT. The CDR3 has 14 residues. V lost 7 bases to trimming and J lost 1 base; unmatched junction nucleotides: 5. The CDR3 DNA sequence: TGTGCCAGCATACCGGGACAGGAGAACACTGAAGCTTTCTTT. It encodes CASIPGQENTEAFF.

The rearrangement links TRBV5-5 to TRBJ2-5; 8 bases match TRBD1. Germline values: CDR1 SGHKS, CDR2 YYEKEE (reference sequence). The J segment lost 4 bases and the V segment lost 1 base, leaving 6 bases of the junction unmatched. This CDR3 has 15 residues. The CDR3 DNA follows: TGTGCCAGCAGCTTGCAGGGGGCTCCCCGAGAGACCCAGTACTTC. As protein: CASSLQGAPRETQYF.

This chain connects TRBV4-2 to TRBJ1-1, with D maybe TRBD1 (6 bases). The germline CDR1 and CDR2 sequences are LGHNA and YNFKEQ. V was clipped by 0 bases and J by 5 bases, with 16 bases between them. This CDR3 is 16 amino acids long. The DNA for the CDR3 is TGTGCCAGCAGCCAAGATAATCGGGGGGCGGGTACTGAAGCTTTCTTT. Residues: CASSQDNRGAGTEAFF.

This chain connects TRBV21-1 to TRBJ1-5; TRBD1, as called in the table, went unchecked against the DNA. TRBV21-1 constitutes a pseudogene. CDR3 length: 15 residues. The CDR3 DNA follows: TGTGCCAGCAGAGCGGGACAGGGATCCGATCAGCCCCAGCATTTT. It encodes CASRAGQGSDQPQHF.

This clone appeared a few times. The V gene is TRBV6-2 or TRBV6-3, the J gene TRBJ1-5; perhaps TRBD1 as D (6 bases). The CDR3 covers 15 residues. Germline V gene lookup returns CDR1 MNHEY and CDR2 SVGEGT. Trimming stripped 1 base from V and 2 bases from J, with 9 bases between. The CDR3 coding sequence is TGTGCCAGCAGTTACTACCACAGGGGCAATCAGCCCCAGCATTTT. This codes for CASSYYHRGNQPQHF.

V is TRBV7-2 and J is TRBJ2-1; 7 bases are a match to TRBD2. This CDR3 is 13 amino acids long. Germline CDR1 is SGHTA and CDR2 is FQGNSA. J was trimmed by 9 bases and V by 3 bases; bases with no gene match: 5. The CDR3 spells CASSFVLAIEQFF. CDR3 nucleotide sequence: TGTGCCAGCAGCTTTGTACTAGCGATTGAGCAGTTCTTC.